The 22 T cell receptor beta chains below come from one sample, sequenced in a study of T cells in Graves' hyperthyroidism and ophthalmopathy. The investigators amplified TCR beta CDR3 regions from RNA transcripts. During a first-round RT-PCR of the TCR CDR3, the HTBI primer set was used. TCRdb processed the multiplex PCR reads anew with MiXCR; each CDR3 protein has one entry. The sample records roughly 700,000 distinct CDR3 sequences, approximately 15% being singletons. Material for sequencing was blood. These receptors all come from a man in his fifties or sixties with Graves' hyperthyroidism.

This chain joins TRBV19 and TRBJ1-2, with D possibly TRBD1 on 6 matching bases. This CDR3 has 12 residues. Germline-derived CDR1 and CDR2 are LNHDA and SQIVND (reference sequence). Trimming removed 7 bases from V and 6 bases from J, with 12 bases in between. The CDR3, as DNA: TGTGCCAGTACTCAGACAGGCAATGGCTACACCTTC. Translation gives CASTQTGNGYTF.

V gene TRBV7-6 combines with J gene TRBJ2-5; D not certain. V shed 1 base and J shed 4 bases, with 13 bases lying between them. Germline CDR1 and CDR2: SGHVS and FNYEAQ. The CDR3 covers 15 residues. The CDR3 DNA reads TGTGCCAGCAGCTTAGGAGGACGGCCCGCAGAGACCCAGTACTTC. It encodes CASSLGGRPAETQYF.

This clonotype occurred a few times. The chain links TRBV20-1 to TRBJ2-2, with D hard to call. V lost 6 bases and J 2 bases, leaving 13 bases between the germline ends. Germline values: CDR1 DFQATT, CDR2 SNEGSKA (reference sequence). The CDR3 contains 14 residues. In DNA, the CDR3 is TGCAGTGCCCGGCTGGACGGAAACACCGGGGAGCTGTTTTTT. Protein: CSARLDGNTGELFF.

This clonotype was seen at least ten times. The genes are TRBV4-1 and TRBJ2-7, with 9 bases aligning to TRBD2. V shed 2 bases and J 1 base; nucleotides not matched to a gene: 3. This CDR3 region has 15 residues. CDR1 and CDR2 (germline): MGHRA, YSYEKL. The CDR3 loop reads CASSQLAGESYEQYF. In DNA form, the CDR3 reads TGCGCCAGCAGCCAATTAGCGGGAGAATCCTACGAGCAGTACTTC.

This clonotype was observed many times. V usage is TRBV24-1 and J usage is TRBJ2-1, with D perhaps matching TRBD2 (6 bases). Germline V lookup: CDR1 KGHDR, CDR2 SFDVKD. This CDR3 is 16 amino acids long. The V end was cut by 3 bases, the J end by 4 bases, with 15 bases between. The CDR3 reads CATSDPIGLAYNEQFF. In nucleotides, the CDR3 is TGTGCCACCAGTGATCCCATCGGGCTAGCGTACAATGAGCAGTTCTTC.

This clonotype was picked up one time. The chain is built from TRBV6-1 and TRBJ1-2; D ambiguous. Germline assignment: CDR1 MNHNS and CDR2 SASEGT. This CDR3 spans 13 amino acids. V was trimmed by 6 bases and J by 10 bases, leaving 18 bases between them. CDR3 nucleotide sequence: TGTGCCAGCAGGCCGACATCCTCCCGGGACTACACCTTC. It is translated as CASRPTSSRDYTF.

The CDR3 loop is CASSPPGATMSGQETQYF. CDR3 in DNA: TGTGCCAGCTCACCACCTGGGGCCACAATGTCGGGCCAAGAGACCCAGTACTTC. The chain is built from TRBV18 and TRBJ2-5; a weak D match, TRBD1 (5 bases). This CDR3 comprises 18 residues. Germline V gives CDR1 KGHSH, CDR2 LQKENI. Trimming pared 0 bases from V and 1 base from J, leaving 18 bases between.

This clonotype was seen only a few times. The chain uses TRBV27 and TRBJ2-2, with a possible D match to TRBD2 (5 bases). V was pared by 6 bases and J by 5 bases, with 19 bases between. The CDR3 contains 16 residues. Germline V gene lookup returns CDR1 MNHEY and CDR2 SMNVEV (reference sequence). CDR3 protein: CASSQRNMIATGELFF. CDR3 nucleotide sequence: TGTGCCAGCAGCCAACGAAACATGATAGCGACCGGGGAGCTGTTTTTT.

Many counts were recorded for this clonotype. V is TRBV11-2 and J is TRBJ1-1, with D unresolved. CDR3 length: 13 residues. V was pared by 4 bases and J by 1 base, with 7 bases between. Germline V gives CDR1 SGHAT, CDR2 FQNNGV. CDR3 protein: CASSYTWNTEAFF. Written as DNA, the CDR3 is TGTGCCAGCAGCTACACTTGGAACACTGAAGCTTTCTTT. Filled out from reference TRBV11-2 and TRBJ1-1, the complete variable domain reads EAGVAQSPRYKIIEKRQSVAFWCNPISGHATLYWYQQILGQGPKLLIQFQNNGVVDDSQLPKDRFSAERLKGVDSTLKIQPAKLEDSAVYLCASSYTWNTEAFFGQGTRLTVV.

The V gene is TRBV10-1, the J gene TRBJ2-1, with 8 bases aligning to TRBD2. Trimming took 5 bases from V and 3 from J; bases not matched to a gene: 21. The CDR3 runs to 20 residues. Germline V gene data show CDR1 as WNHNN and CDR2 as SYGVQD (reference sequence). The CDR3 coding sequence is TGCGCCAGCAGTTATTCTAAGCGGGAGAGCGTAAAGGAATTCTACAATGAGCAGTTCTTC. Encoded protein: CASSYSKRESVKEFYNEQFF.

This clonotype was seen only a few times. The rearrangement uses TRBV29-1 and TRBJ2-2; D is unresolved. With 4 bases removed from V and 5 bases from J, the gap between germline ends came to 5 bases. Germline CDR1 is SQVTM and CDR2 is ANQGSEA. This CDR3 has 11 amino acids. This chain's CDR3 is CSVVATGELFF. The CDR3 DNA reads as TGCAGCGTTGTTGCGACCGGGGAGCTGTTTTTT.

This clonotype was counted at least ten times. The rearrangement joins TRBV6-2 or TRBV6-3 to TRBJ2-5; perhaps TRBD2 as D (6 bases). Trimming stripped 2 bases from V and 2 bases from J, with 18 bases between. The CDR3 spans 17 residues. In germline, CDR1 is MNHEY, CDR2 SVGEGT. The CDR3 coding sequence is TGTGCCAGCAGTTACGATCGGGCTAGCGAGATTCAAGAGACCCAGTACTTC. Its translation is CASSYDRASEIQETQYF.

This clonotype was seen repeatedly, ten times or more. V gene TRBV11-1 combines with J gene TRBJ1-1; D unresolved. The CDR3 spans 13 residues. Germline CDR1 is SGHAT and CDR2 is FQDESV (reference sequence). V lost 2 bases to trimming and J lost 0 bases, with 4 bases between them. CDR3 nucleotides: TGTGCCAGCAGCTTAAATTTGAACACTGAAGCTTTCTTT. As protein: CASSLNLNTEAFF. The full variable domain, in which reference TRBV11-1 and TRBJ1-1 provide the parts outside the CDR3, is EAEVAQSPRYKITEKSQAVAFWCDPISGHATLYWYRQILGQGPELLVQFQDESVVDDSQLPKDRFSAERLKGVDSTLKIQPAELGDSAMYLCASSLNLNTEAFFGQGTRLTVV.

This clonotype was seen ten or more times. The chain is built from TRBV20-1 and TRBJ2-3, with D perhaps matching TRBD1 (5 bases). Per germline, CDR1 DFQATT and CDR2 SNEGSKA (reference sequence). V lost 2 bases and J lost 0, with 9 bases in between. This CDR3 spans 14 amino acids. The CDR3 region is CSARRQISTDTQYF. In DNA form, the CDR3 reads TGCAGTGCTAGAAGACAGATAAGCACAGATACGCAGTATTTT.

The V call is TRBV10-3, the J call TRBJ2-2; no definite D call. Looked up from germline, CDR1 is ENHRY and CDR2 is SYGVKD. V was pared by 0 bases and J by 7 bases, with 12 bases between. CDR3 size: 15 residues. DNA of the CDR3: TGTGCCATCAGTGAGTCCGGCCAGTCTGTCGGGGAGCTGTTTTTT. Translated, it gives CAISESGQSVGELFF.

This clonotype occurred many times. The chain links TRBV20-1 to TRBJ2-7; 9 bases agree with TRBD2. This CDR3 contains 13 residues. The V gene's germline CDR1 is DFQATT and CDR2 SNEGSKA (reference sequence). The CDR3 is CSPTAGGPYEQYF. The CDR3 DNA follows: TGCAGCCCTACGGCGGGAGGGCCTTACGAGCAGTACTTC.

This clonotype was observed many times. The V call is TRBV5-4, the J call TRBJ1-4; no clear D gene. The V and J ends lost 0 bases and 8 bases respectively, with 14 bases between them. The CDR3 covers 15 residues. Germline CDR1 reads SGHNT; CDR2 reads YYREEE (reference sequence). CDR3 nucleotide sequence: TGTGCCAGCAGCTTGGGTGGCAGAGGAAGCGAAAAACTGTTTTTT. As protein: CASSLGGRGSEKLFF.

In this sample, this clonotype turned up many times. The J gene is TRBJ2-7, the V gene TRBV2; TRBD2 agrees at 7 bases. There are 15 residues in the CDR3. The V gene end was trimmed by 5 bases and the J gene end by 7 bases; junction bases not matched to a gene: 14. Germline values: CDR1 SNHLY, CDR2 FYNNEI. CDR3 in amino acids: CASSIFGQRETEQYF. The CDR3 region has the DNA TGTGCCAGCAGTATTTTCGGGCAGCGGGAAACGGAGCAGTACTTC.

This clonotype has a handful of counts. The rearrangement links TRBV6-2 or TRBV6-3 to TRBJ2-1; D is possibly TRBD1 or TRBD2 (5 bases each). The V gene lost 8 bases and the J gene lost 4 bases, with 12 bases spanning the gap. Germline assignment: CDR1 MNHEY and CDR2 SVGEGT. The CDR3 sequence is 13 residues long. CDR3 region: CASRGSVYNEQFF. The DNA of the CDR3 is TGTGCCAGCCGGGGCAGCGTATACAATGAGCAGTTCTTC.

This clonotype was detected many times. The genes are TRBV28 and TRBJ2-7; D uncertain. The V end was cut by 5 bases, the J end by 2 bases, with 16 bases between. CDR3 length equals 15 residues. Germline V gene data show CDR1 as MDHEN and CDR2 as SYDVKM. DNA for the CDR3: TGTGCCAGCAGTCCAGGAGCCCTCTTTGCCTACGAGCAGTACTTC. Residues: CASSPGALFAYEQYF.

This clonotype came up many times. The CDR3 sequence: CASSLETGVWDEQYF. The CDR3 DNA follows: TGCGCCAGCAGCTTGGAGACTGGGGTATGGGACGAGCAGTACTTC. V gene TRBV5-1 combines with J gene TRBJ2-7; D unclear. Germline V gene sequence: CDR1 SGHRS, CDR2 YFSETQ. Trimming removed 0 bases from V and 5 bases from J, with 15 bases in between. This CDR3 has 15 residues.

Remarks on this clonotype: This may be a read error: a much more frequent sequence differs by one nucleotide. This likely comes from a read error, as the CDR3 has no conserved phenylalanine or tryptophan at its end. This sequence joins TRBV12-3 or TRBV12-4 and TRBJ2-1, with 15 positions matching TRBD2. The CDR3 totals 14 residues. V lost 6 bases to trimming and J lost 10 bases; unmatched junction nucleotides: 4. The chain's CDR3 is CASSGLAGGREQFS. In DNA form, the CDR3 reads TGTGCCAGCAGCGGACTAGCGGGAGGGCGCGAGCAGTTCTCC.